These 18 T cell receptor beta chains originate from one sample sequenced in a study of blood T cell repertoires in COVID-19. Sequencing used immunoSEQ multiplex PCR; TCRdb keeps in-frame clones, though not all of them. Of 90,000 to 120,000 clones detected, roughly 83% appear once; the ten largest clones hold around 4.4%. Material for sequencing was peripheral blood. Every receptor here comes from a human donor in a cohort sampled during active COVID-19.

The V and J genes are TRBV5-1 and TRBJ1-4; a weak D match, TRBD1 (5 bases). The CDR3 runs 13 residues. Trimming pared 0 bases from V and 6 bases from J, leaving 6 bases between. Germline V gene data show CDR1 as SGHRS and CDR2 as YFSETQ. CDR3 in amino acids: CASSLAGDEKLFF. Written as DNA, the CDR3 is TGCGCCAGCAGCTTGGCGGGGGATGAAAAACTGTTTTTT.

The genes are TRBV27 and TRBJ2-1; a possible D gene is TRBD2 (6 bases). Germline V gene data show CDR1 as MNHEY and CDR2 as SMNVEV (reference sequence). CDR3 length: 13 amino acids. Trimming pared 2 bases from V and 8 bases from J, leaving 10 bases between. The CDR3, as DNA: TGTGCCAGCAGTTTACGACTAGACGATGAGCAGTTCTTC. Its protein is CASSLRLDDEQFF.

This clone was detected only once. V and J are TRBV2 and TRBJ1-2; no reliable D call. Per the germline V gene, CDR1 is SNHLY and CDR2 is FYNNEI. CDR3 length equals 12 residues. V dropped 3 bases and J dropped 0 bases, with 2 bases sitting between them. This CDR3 is CASSDTNYGYTF. The CDR3 region has the DNA TGTGCCAGCAGTGACACTAACTATGGCTACACCTTC.

This chain links TRBV5-8 with TRBJ1-5; D is ambiguous. This CDR3 is built from 16 residues. CDR1 SGHTS and CDR2 YDEGEE come from the germline V gene. Between the trimmed V and J ends, which lost 2 bases and 1 base, there was a span of 13 bases. DNA for the CDR3: TGTGCCAGCAGCTTTTTGGGGAGTGGAAGCAATCAGCCCCAGCATTTT. Protein product: CASSFLGSGSNQPQHF.

The chain joins TRBV6-2 or TRBV6-3 to TRBJ1-5; D uncertain. The CDR3 loop spans 15 amino acids. Per the germline V gene, CDR1 is MNHEY and CDR2 is SVGEGT. Trimming removed 6 bases at V and 3 bases at J, with 15 bases between. The CDR3 reads CASSPSGPVNQPQHF. CDR3 nucleotides: TGTGCCAGCAGCCCAAGTGGGCCGGTCAATCAGCCCCAGCATTTT.

This chain links TRBV2 with TRBJ1-2, with 10 bases aligning to TRBD1. There are 12 residues in the CDR3. In germline, CDR1 is SNHLY, CDR2 FYNNEI. Germline trimming cut 8 bases from V and 7 bases from J; bases unmatched to any gene: 4. The CDR3 DNA reads as TGTGCCAGCGCCGACAGGGGGCTTGGCTACACCTTC. As protein: CASADRGLGYTF.

The chain couples TRBV25-1 to TRBJ1-6; D is unresolved. The germline CDR1 and CDR2 sequences are MGHDK and SYGVNS. V was cut by 6 bases and J by 0 bases, with 9 bases left in between. The CDR3 covers 15 residues. The CDR3 region has the DNA TGTGCCAGCAGCTCGGGTTACTCCTATAATTCACCCCTCCACTTT. It codes for CASSSGYSYNSPLHF.

V and J are TRBV3-1 (or the pseudogene TRBV3-2) and TRBJ1-2, with 10 bases that match TRBD1. CDR1 is LGHDT, CDR2 YNNKEL, per germline (reference sequence). After removal of 6 bases from V and 4 bases from J, the junction contained 8 bases not matched to a gene. The CDR3 totals 15 residues. Written as DNA, the CDR3 is TGTGCCAGCAGTCTGGGGACAGGGGCTCGCTATGGCTACACCTTC. Residues: CASSLGTGARYGYTF.

This clone was observed a handful of times. The V and J genes are TRBV18 and TRBJ2-2; D perhaps matches TRBD2 (8 bases). From germline, CDR1 is KGHSH and CDR2 LQKENI. The CDR3 has 18 amino acids. Trimming took off 3 bases at V and 4 bases at J, with 21 bases between the two ends. CDR3: CASSPFSGTDHFTGELFF. CDR3 bases: TGTGCCAGCTCACCTTTTAGCGGGACAGACCATTTCACCGGGGAGCTGTTTTTT. Full variable domain (outside the CDR3, taken from reference TRBV18 and TRBJ2-2): NAGVMQNPRHLVRRRGQEARLRCSPMKGHSHVYWYRQLPEEGLKFMVYLQKENIIDESGMPKERFSAEFPKEGPSILRIQQVVRGDSAAYFCASSPFSGTDHFTGELFFGEGSRLTVL.

This sequence joins TRBV9 and TRBJ2-1; TRBD2 matches 14 bases. Germline CDR1 reads SGDLS; CDR2 reads YYNGEE. This CDR3 comprises 19 residues. The J segment lost 9 bases and the V segment lost 0 bases, leaving 14 bases of the junction unmatched. CDR3 nucleotides: TGTGCCAGCAGCGTAGGAGGACTAGCGGGAGGACATCTTACTGGTGAGCAGTTCTTC. As protein: CASSVGGLAGGHLTGEQFF.

This chain connects TRBV14 to TRBJ2-1, with 10 bases lining up with TRBD2. Germline CDR1 reads SGHDN; CDR2 reads FVKESK. J was trimmed by 10 bases and V by 5 bases; bases with no gene match: 14. The CDR3 runs to 16 residues. CDR3 sequence reads: CASSIRTSGHRGEQFF. The CDR3 DNA reads as TGTGCCAGCAGCATTAGGACTAGCGGCCATCGGGGGGAGCAGTTCTTC.

This clone occurred a few times. J is TRBJ1-3 and V is TRBV12-3 or TRBV12-4, with D possibly matching TRBD1 (6 bases). Trimming stripped 6 bases from V and 4 bases from J, with 10 bases between. The CDR3 has 13 amino acids. The CDR3 is CASRQGGGNTIYF. For the CDR3, the DNA is TGTGCCAGCAGACAGGGAGGGGGAAACACCATATATTTT.

The chain couples TRBV7-2 to TRBJ1-3; D not certain. The germline V gene has CDR1 SGHTA and CDR2 FQGNSA. Trimming took off 2 bases at V and 6 bases at J, with 8 bases between the two ends. This CDR3 is 13 amino acids long. The CDR3 DNA reads as TGTGCCAGCAGCTTATCCGAGGCAAACACCATATATTTT. Protein sequence: CASSLSEANTIYF.

The CDR3 loop reads CASSTGGSGRETQYF. The CDR3 region has the DNA TGTGCCAGCAGCACCGGGGGTAGCGGGAGGGAGACCCAGTACTTC. The chain combines TRBV7-3 with TRBJ2-5; 10 bases map to TRBD2. Germline CDR1 SGHTA, CDR2 FQGTGA. The CDR3 is made up of 15 amino acids. The V gene end was trimmed by 5 bases and the J gene end by 5 bases; junction bases not matched to a gene: 8.

The gene calls are TRBV24-1 and TRBJ2-1; D not resolved. The CDR3 runs to 15 residues. Trimming removed 5 bases from V and 0 bases from J, with 10 bases in between. CDR1 and CDR2 (germline): KGHDR, SFDVKD. CDR3 sequence: CATSAALSSYNEQFF. For the CDR3, the DNA is TGTGCCACCAGTGCCGCATTGAGCTCCTACAATGAGCAGTTCTTC.

V is TRBV3-1 (or the pseudogene TRBV3-2) and J is TRBJ1-2, with 9 bases that match TRBD1. V lost 1 base, J lost 8 bases, and 8 bases stayed unmatched. Germline assignment: CDR1 LGHDT and CDR2 YNNKEL (reference sequence). This CDR3 region has 15 residues. The CDR3, as DNA: TGTGCCAGCAGCCAAGTGGGGACAGGGCCAGGGGGCTACACCTTC. This translates into CASSQVGTGPGGYTF.

The chain carries TRBV4-3 and TRBJ1-2; 9 nucleotides match TRBD1. The ends lost 1 base at V and 5 bases at J; junction bases unmatched: 5. CDR1 and CDR2 from the germline V gene are LGHNA and YSLEER. The CDR3 runs 15 residues. The CDR3 nucleotides are TGCGCCAGCAGCCAAGGGACAGGGGTAGGGTATGGCTACACCTTC. This translates into CASSQGTGVGYGYTF.

The chain combines TRBV6-6 with TRBJ1-1; 9 bases are a match to TRBD1. With 2 bases clipped from V and 0 bases from J, the junction kept 4 bases outside the gene matches. Germline V CDR1 and CDR2: MNHNY, SVGAGI (reference sequence). CDR3 length: 16 amino acids. The CDR3 nucleotides are TGTGCCAGCAGTTACGGACAGGGGCTAATGAACACTGAAGCTTTCTTT. Translating gives CASSYGQGLMNTEAFF.